This TCR beta chain emerged from a study of blood T cells in healthy people across ages. Study-wide points: A conclusive naive versus antigen-experienced comparison was prevented by the unsorted PBMCs. Age advanced and TCR beta diversity per million T cells fell, roughly linearly.

It was with a sample-barcoded 5' primer and a J-beta primer mix that a second PCR of roughly 7 to 12 cycles was run. TCRdb passed the 5' RACE reads through MiXCR, listing each CDR3 protein once. The table lists just over 800,000 distinct CDR3 sequences, 62% of them singletons. Points on this clonotype: Antigen specificity is unknown.

Investigators took about 10 milliliters of peripheral blood from every donor. Germline values: CDR1 MNHEY, CDR2 SMNVEV (reference sequence). CDR3 length: 14 residues. V usage is TRBV27 and J usage is TRBJ2-4, with D uncertain. The J call may be wrong; the DNA end is better matched by TRBJ2-5. Sequencing was carried out using blood. The TCR sequence derives from a man aged 25 to 45 in good health. DNA for the CDR3: TGTGCCAGCAGTTTATCTGGCTTTCAAGAGACCCAGTACTTC. Residues: CASSLSGFQETQYF.